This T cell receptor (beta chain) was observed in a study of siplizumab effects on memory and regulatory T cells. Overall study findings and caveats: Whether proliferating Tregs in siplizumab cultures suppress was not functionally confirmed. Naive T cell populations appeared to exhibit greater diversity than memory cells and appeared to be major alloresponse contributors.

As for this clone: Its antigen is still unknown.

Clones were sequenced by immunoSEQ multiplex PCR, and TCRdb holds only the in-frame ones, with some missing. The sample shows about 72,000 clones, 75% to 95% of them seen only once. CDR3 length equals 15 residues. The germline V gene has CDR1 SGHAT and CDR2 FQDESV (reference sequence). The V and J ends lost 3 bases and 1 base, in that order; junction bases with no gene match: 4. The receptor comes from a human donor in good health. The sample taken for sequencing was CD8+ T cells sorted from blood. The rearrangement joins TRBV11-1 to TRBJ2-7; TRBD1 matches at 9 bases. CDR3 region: CASSFETGGSYEQYF. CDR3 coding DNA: TGTGCCAGCAGCTTCGAGACAGGGGGATCCTACGAGCAGTACTTC.